Listed below are T cell receptor beta chains from one sample, sequenced in a study of response to subunit inactivated influenza vaccine. TCRdb recomputed calls from the RT-PCR reads with MiXCR, one row per CDR3 protein. Here the sample spans more than 250,000 distinct CDR3 sequences, 20% to 25% being singletons. The sequencing used PBMCs from blood, collected less than 22 months after vaccination. Every receptor here comes from a man between 50 and 70 years old who received an inactivated influenza vaccine. The CDR3 runs from the conserved cysteine through the conserved F or W. Fields, in order: V gene, D gene, J gene, clone size, CDR3 protein, CDR3 DNA. The D gene is left open where the match is weak. Only some rows state a clone size, as once, few, many or a class for expanded clones.

TRBV7-2	-	TRBJ1-1	few	CASSPQELMNTEAFF	TGTGCCAGCAGCCCGCAGGAGCTCATGAACACTGAAGCTTTCTTT
TRBV28	-	TRBJ2-7	few	CASSLLAGLTYEQYF	TGTGCCAGCAGTCTACTGGCGGGTCTAACCTACGAGCAGTACTTC
TRBV21-1	-	TRBJ2-2	-	CASSKEGAGELFF	TGTGCCAGCAGCAAAGAGGGGGCCGGGGAGCTGTTTTTT
TRBV4-2	-	TRBJ1-1	many	CASSQERFRMNTEAFF	TGTGCCAGCAGCCAAGAGCGGTTTCGAATGAACACTGAAGCTTTCTTT
TRBV7-3	-	TRBJ2-3	-	CASSSLGTDTQYF	TGTGCCAGCAGTTCTCTCGGGACAGATACGCAGTATTTT
TRBV20-1	-	TRBJ2-1	-	CSARTDNEQFF	TGCAGTGCTAGGACGGACAATGAGCAGTTCTTC
TRBV4-3	-	TRBJ2-7	few	CASSQDALGSYEQYF	TGCGCCAGCAGCCAAGATGCGTTAGGCTCCTACGAGCAGTACTTC
TRBV5-1	TRBD1	TRBJ1-1	-	CASSLEDRGGSGAFF	TGCGCCAGCAGCTTGGAGGACAGGGGCGGGTCGGGGGCTTTCTTT
TRBV4-3	-	TRBJ2-3	-	CASSQDGGWVVDTQYF	TGCGCCAGCAGCCAAGATGGCGGATGGGTAGTGGATACGCAGTATTTT
TRBV18	-	TRBJ2-5	-	CASSDSLETQYF	TGTGCCAGCTCGGACAGCTTAGAGACCCAGTACTTC
TRBV4-2	TRBD2	TRBJ2-7	-	CASSLHIGGEGEQYF	TGTGCCAGCAGCCTCCACATTGGGGGGGAAGGCGAGCAGTACTTC
TRBV6-1	-	TRBJ1-3	few	CASSEVPQIRNTIYF	TGTGCCAGCAGTGAAGTACCGCAAATCCGGAACACCATATATTTT
TRBV6-2/TRBV6-3	-	TRBJ2-2	-	CASRGTQGSSNTGELFF	TGTGCCAGCAGAGGAACCCAGGGGAGTAGTAACACCGGGGAGCTGTTTTTT
TRBV4-3	-	TRBJ2-1	-	CASSPGTGDYNEQFF	TGCGCCAGCAGCCCCGGGACGGGGGATTACAATGAGCAGTTCTTC
TRBV20-1	TRBD1	TRBJ1-5	many	CSARGRTGERLIFLQPQHF	TGCAGTGCTAGAGGACGGACAGGGGAAAGGTTAATCTTTCTTCAGCCCCAGCATTTT